This T cell receptor (beta chain) was retrieved from a study of T cells in Graves' hyperthyroidism and ophthalmopathy. Points from the study as a whole: In blood, most of the thyroid clonotypes expanded above 0.001 were also present.

From RNA transcripts, TCR beta CDR3 regions were amplified. With the HTBI primer set, the TCR CDR3 went through a first round of RT-PCR. TCRdb analysed the multiplex PCR reads with MiXCR anew, one entry per CDR3 protein. The table has 450,000 to 700,000 distinct CDR3 sequences, roughly 50% seen once. The CDR3 runs 12 residues. Germline CDR1 is SQVTM and CDR2 is ANQGSEA. V was clipped by 2 bases and J by 2 bases, with 6 bases between them. Graves' hyperthyroidism was deemed stable given no ophthalmopathy progression within 18 months. The patients, who ranged from 18 to 65 in age, presented with newly diagnosed hyperthyroidism lasting under 2 months. It was uncontrolled infection, other autoimmune disease, pregnancy or lactation that excluded patients. Regarding this clonotype: Antigen specificity is unknown.

This TCR was sampled from a woman between 18 and 29 years old with Graves' hyperthyroidism. The sample was peripheral blood or thyroid tissue (not recorded which). The chain is built from TRBV29-1 and TRBJ2-5; D remains unclear. The DNA for the CDR3 is TGCAGCGTTGAACCCGGGCAAGAGACCCAGTACTTC. It specifies CSVEPGQETQYF. The variable domain in full, with the rest retrieved from reference TRBV29-1 and TRBJ2-5, is SAVISQKPSRDICQRGTSLTIQCQVDSQVTMMFWYRQQPGQSLTLIATANQGSEATYESGFVIDKFPISRPNLTFSTLTVSNMSPEDSSIYLCSVEPGQETQYFGPGTRLLVL.